This T cell receptor (beta chain) derives from a study of shared T cell receptors in the human thymus. Some clones are missing from TCRdb's copy, which holds only in-frame ones; the method was immunoSEQ multiplex PCR. The data contain hundreds of thousands of clones, about 89% of them singletons. The junction had 7 bases not matched to a gene; V was cut back by 0 bases and J by 7 bases. Germline V CDR1 and CDR2: SGHNT, YENEEA. The CDR3 length is 16 residues. A further study also used this sample, focusing on human thymus T cells. This second report adds: It was healthy Finnish infants having corrective surgery for congenital heart defects who were the donors. Resected material from corrective heart surgery provided the thymus tissue analysed. Gene usage for V and J segments appeared biased in thymic and blood repertoires. Reports from related research described highly overlapping thymic repertoires among unrelated individuals.

The sequence was obtained from a boy under two years old with a congenital heart defect. The rearrangement joins TRBV11-3 to TRBJ2-1; 9 bases line up with TRBD1. Sequencing used thymocytes. The DNA of the CDR3 is TGTGCCAGCAGCTTAGATTCAAGGACAGGGGAAAATGAGCAGTTCTTC. Protein sequence: CASSLDSRTGENEQFF.